This T cell receptor (beta chain) was documented in a study of blood T cell repertoires in COVID-19. The CDR3 spans 11 residues. The V and J ends lost 3 bases and 3 bases respectively, with 3 bases between them. Germline V gives CDR1 WNHNN, CDR2 SYGVQD (reference sequence). Living in 25 or so US areas, the participants were between roughly 18 and 90 years of age. What the recovered Cohort 3 donors had was two negative PCRs, clearance, or symptom resolution. Measured with immunoSEQ multiplex PCR; TCRdb has only the in-frame clones, and not every one. This sample has hundreds of thousands of clones, with roughly nine tenths found just once.

The sample consisted of PBMCs or T cells enriched from blood (not recorded which). The V and J genes are TRBV10-1 and TRBJ2-7, with D hard to call. This TCR derives from a man in his 60s who had recovered from COVID-19. The CDR3 is CASSDLYEQYF. CDR3 DNA: TGCGCCAGCAGTGATCTCTACGAGCAGTACTTC.